The source of this T cell receptor beta chain is a study of blood T cell repertoires in COVID-19. The CDR3 runs to 14 residues. The V end lost 0 bases, the J end lost 4 bases, and 10 bases lay between the germline ends. Germline-derived CDR1 and CDR2 are SGDLS and YYNGEE. Source study methods: The assay estimated nucleated cells by amplifying reference gene primers. The method was immunoSEQ multiplex PCR; TCRdb's version includes in-frame clones alone and lacks a portion of them. V and J calls and clone size are given by that table; D and trimming were obtained from the DNA. Altogether 200,000 to 250,000 clones are present, 86% being singletons, with the ten largest covering roughly 3.4%.

The sequenced material came from PBMCs or T cells enriched from blood (not recorded which). J is TRBJ1-1 and V is TRBV9; no reliable D call. The TCR sequence derives from a woman in her thirties or forties with acute COVID-19. CDR3 DNA sequence: TGTGCCAGCAGCGTAGCTTCGGGGAGCACTGAAGCTTTCTTT. This codes for CASSVASGSTEAFF.